The 10 T cell receptor beta chains in this list originate from one sample, sequenced in a study of identical twins. One entry per CDR3 protein results from TCRdb running MiXCR on the 5' RACE reads. The table records 700,000 or so distinct CDR3 sequences, roughly 20% of them present only once. These data also featured in a second study, about T cells expressing NK-cell markers.

The sample taken for sequencing was PBMCs. The receptors derive from a woman in her late teens or twenties in good health.

This clonotype turned up a few times. The V call is TRBV27, the J call TRBJ2-1; 9 nucleotides agree with TRBD2. J gave up 0 bases and V 5 bases, and 8 bases lay outside the gene matches. CDR1 is MNHEY and CDR2 is SMNVEV in the germline V gene (reference sequence). There are 17 residues in the CDR3. As DNA, the CDR3 is TGTGCCAGCAGTACGACTAGCGGTTTCAGCTCCTACAATGAGCAGTTCTTC. Its translation is CASSTTSGFSSYNEQFF.

This clonotype was seen a handful of times. This chain uses TRBV7-6 with TRBJ2-7; D gene ambiguous. Deletions cut 5 bases from V and 0 bases from J, with 17 bases between. Germline V gives CDR1 SGHVS, CDR2 FNYEAQ. CDR3 length: 16 residues. The CDR3 is CASSLAPEPSSYEQYF. CDR3 coding DNA: TGTGCCAGCAGCCTCGCGCCCGAACCTAGCTCCTACGAGCAGTACTTC.

This clonotype was seen only a few times. The chain is built from TRBV10-3 and TRBJ2-5; 7 positions agree with TRBD1. The trim removed 4 bases at V and 5 bases at J, leaving 7 bases unmatched. CDR1 is ENHRY and CDR2 is SYGVKD in the germline V gene. CDR3 length equals 14 residues. In DNA form, the CDR3 reads TGTGCCATCAGTGTGGGCAGGGGGAGTGAGACCCAGTACTTC. Its translation: CAISVGRGSETQYF.

CDR3 protein: CAIRQDRLNTEAFF. CDR3 nucleotides: TGTGCCATCAGACAAGACAGGCTGAACACTGAAGCTTTCTTT. The V gene is TRBV10-3, the J gene TRBJ1-1, with D possibly being TRBD1 (6 bases). The length of the CDR3 is 14 residues. Trimming stripped 6 bases from V and 0 bases from J, with 11 bases between. The germline gives CDR1 ENHRY, CDR2 SYGVKD.

V usage is TRBV12-3 or TRBV12-4 and J usage is TRBJ2-3; a weak D match, TRBD2 (6 bases). Trimming stripped 3 bases from V and 0 bases from J, with 16 bases between. The CDR3 length is 17 residues. This CDR3 reads CASSFLSLALSTDTQYF. CDR3 nucleotides: TGTGCCAGCAGTTTTCTCTCTCTAGCGCTGAGCACAGATACGCAGTATTTT.

The rearrangement joins TRBV5-1 to TRBJ2-7, with TRBD1 as a possible D gene (5 bases). There are 13 residues in the CDR3. The V and J ends lost 4 bases and 3 bases respectively, with 11 bases between them. Germline-derived CDR1 and CDR2 are SGHRS and YFSETQ. CDR3 nucleotides: TGCGCCAGCAGCCAGGGTTCGATCTACGAGCAGTACTTC. Residues: CASSQGSIYEQYF.

This clonotype was counted many times. CDR3 nucleotides: TGCGCCAGCAGCTTGGAAGAGGCTTTCTCCTACGAGCAGTACTTC. Protein product: CASSLEEAFSYEQYF. The chain uses TRBV5-1 and TRBJ2-7; unclear D gene. This CDR3 comprises 15 residues. Germline lookup yields CDR1 SGHRS and CDR2 YFSETQ. Trimming pared 0 bases from V and 0 bases from J, leaving 10 bases between. The whole variable domain, filled in from reference TRBV5-1 and TRBJ2-7, reads KAGVTQTPRYLIKTRGQQVTLSCSPISGHRSVSWYQQTPGQGLQFLFEYFSETQRNKGNFPGRFSGRQFSNSRSEMNVSTLELGDSALYLCASSLEEAFSYEQYFGPGTRLTVT.

This clonotype has ten or more counts. The genes are TRBV29-1 and TRBJ2-7, with TRBD2 identical over 8 bases. Germline V lookup: CDR1 SQVTM, CDR2 ANQGSEA. V lost 3 bases to trimming and J lost 6 bases; unmatched junction nucleotides: 16. CDR3 length equals 16 residues. In DNA form, the CDR3 reads TGCAGCGTTGACTCACCCGGGGGGGGCCGAAGACCCGAGCAGTACTTC. Its translation is CSVDSPGGGRRPEQYF.

The chain employs TRBV5-4 and TRBJ2-3; 10 bases agree with TRBD1. The CDR3 runs to 16 residues. With V trimmed by 4 bases and J by 5 bases, 10 bases remained unmatched. Per germline, CDR1 SGHNT and CDR2 YYREEE (reference sequence). The DNA of the CDR3 is TGTGCCAGCAGCCCCAAACGACAGGGGGCCATAGATACGCAGTATTTT. Translation gives CASSPKRQGAIDTQYF.

This clonotype was seen a few times. This chain links TRBV3-1 with TRBJ2-5; unclear D gene. V dropped 4 bases and J dropped 4 bases, with 13 bases sitting between them. The germline gives CDR1 LGHDT, CDR2 YNNKEL (reference sequence). The length of the CDR3 is 14 residues. CDR3 sequence: CASSPPSSRETQYF. CDR3 DNA: TGTGCCAGCAGCCCCCCTAGTAGCCGAGAGACCCAGTACTTC.